The clone carrying this TCR beta chain was recorded at least ten times. TCRdb used MiXCR to reprocess the 5' RACE reads, holding one entry per CDR3 protein. The sample yields tens of thousands of distinct CDR3 sequences, 3.4% seen once. This specimen belongs to a study of neurological immune-mediated disorders. The CDR3 covers 16 residues. V shed 5 bases and J shed 6 bases, with 22 bases lying between them. Looked up from germline, CDR1 is SGHTA and CDR2 is FQGTGA. Stored at -80 C, 2 million PBMCs were the source of the unsorted libraries. This clonotype was sampled from a man aged 40-55 years with multiple sclerosis. The rearrangement joins TRBV7-3 to TRBJ1-2; tentative D call: TRBD1 (6 bases). Specimen: PBMCs. The CDR3 coding sequence is TGTGCCAGCAGCCCACAGGCCCAGGGGCCCCCCCATGGCTACACCTTC. Translation: CASSPQAQGPPHGYTF.